One sample yielded the 31 T cell receptor beta chains listed below, sequenced in a study of blood T cell repertoires in COVID-19. TCRdb's copy holds only in-frame clones and misses some; the assay was immunoSEQ multiplex PCR. The table lists around 200,000 clones, about 87% of them singletons. Sequencing used PBMCs or T cells enriched from blood (not recorded which). These TCRs come from a young man with acute COVID-19.

This clone was observed a single time. The chain couples TRBV27 to TRBJ1-2; TRBD1 aligns across 9 bases. CDR1 MNHEY and CDR2 SMNVEV come from the germline V gene (reference sequence). The CDR3 has 16 residues. V lost 7 bases, J lost 3 bases, and 12 bases stayed unmatched. CDR3 sequence: CASTPGTGRGDYGYTF. The CDR3 DNA reads as TGTGCCAGCACTCCCGGGACAGGGAGAGGGGACTATGGCTACACCTTC.

The chain is built from TRBV13 and TRBJ1-2; TRBD1 matches 8 bases. J was trimmed by 4 bases and V by 4 bases; bases with no gene match: 2. From germline, CDR1 is PRHDT and CDR2 FYEKMQ (reference sequence). The CDR3 has 13 residues. CDR3 region: CASSSQGAYGYTF. CDR3 DNA: TGTGCCAGCAGCTCGCAGGGGGCCTATGGCTACACCTTC.

In DNA, the CDR3 is TGTGCCAGCAGTTTAGCGGGAGGGCCCGGGGAGCTGTTTTTT. Translated: CASSLAGGPGELFF. This chain connects TRBV28 to TRBJ2-2, with 9 bases that match TRBD2. The CDR3 loop spans 14 amino acids. Germline-derived CDR1 and CDR2 are MDHEN and SYDVKM. V was clipped by 2 bases and J by 6 bases; unmatched bases: 1.

The chain joins TRBV14 to TRBJ2-2, with 11 bases identical to TRBD2. The CDR3 is 17 residues long. CDR1 and CDR2 (germline): SGHDN, FVKESK. The V gene end was trimmed by 3 bases and the J gene end by 6 bases; junction bases not matched to a gene: 9. CDR3 sequence reads: CASSHELTSGIAGELFF. CDR3 DNA sequence: TGTGCCAGCAGCCACGAATTGACTAGCGGGATTGCCGGGGAGCTGTTTTTT.

The V call is TRBV7-2, the J call TRBJ2-5; tentative D call: TRBD2 (5 bases). Trimming pared 5 bases from V and 1 base from J, leaving 8 bases between. The CDR3 contains 13 residues. Germline assignment: CDR1 SGHTA and CDR2 FQGNSA. The CDR3 nucleotides are TGTGCCAGCAGCCCGCTAGCCCAAGAGACCCAGTACTTC. Protein: CASSPLAQETQYF.

Notes on this clone: This sample also contains other DNA sequences that code for the same CDR3. The chain employs TRBV7-2 and TRBJ2-7, with D perhaps matching TRBD1 (5 bases). The germline V gene has CDR1 SGHTA and CDR2 FQGNSA. The V end was cut by 3 bases, the J end by 4 bases, with 13 bases between. CDR3 size: 14 residues. The chain's CDR3 is CASSLGQGAYEQYF. CDR3 in DNA: TGTGCCAGCAGCTTGGGCCAGGGTGCTTACGAGCAGTACTTC.

At least ten counts were recorded for this clone. J is TRBJ2-2 and V is TRBV29-1, with a weak D call TRBD2 (5 bases). This CDR3 contains 14 residues. V was pared by 4 bases and J by 0 bases, with 9 bases between. Germline assignment: CDR1 SQVTM and CDR2 ANQGSEA. The CDR3 spells CSVVPSSNTGELFF. CDR3 DNA: TGCAGCGTTGTCCCTAGCTCGAACACCGGGGAGCTGTTTTTT.

The chain carries TRBV7-8 and TRBJ2-1, with D unresolved. The V end was cut by 0 bases, the J end by 4 bases, with 7 bases between. Germline lookup yields CDR1 SGHVS and CDR2 FQNEAQ. The CDR3 spans 14 residues. The CDR3 DNA follows: TGTGCCAGCAGCTTAGCGTCTGCGTACAATGAGCAGTTCTTC. Its translation is CASSLASAYNEQFF.

The chain is built from TRBV7-2 and TRBJ2-7; tentative D call: TRBD1 (6 bases). Trimming cost V 3 bases and J 0 bases, with 9 bases left between them. CDR3 size: 14 residues. Germline V gives CDR1 SGHTA, CDR2 FQGNSA. The CDR3 is CASSFDRSSYEQYF. In nucleotides, the CDR3 is TGTGCCAGCAGCTTCGACAGGAGCTCCTACGAGCAGTACTTC. Using reference TRBV7-2 and TRBJ2-7 for the parts outside the CDR3, the full variable domain is GAGVSQSPSNKVTEKGKDVELRCDPISGHTALYWYRQSLGQGLEFLIYFQGNSAPDKSGLPSDRFSAERTGGSVSTLTIQRTQQEDSAVYLCASSFDRSSYEQYFGPGTRLTVT.

The chain carries TRBV15 and TRBJ1-1, with D possibly being TRBD1 (5 bases). V was cut by 4 bases and J by 10 bases, with 22 bases left in between. CDR1 LNHNV and CDR2 YYDKDF come from the germline V gene (reference sequence). The CDR3 is 15 residues long. CDR3 coding DNA: TGTGCCACCAGCACGCATGGGGGAGGGCCAAATAGAGCTTTCTTT. Protein: CATSTHGGGPNRAFF.

The rearrangement links TRBV28 to TRBJ2-7; a weak D match, TRBD2 (6 bases). The CDR3 has 15 amino acids. Trimming removed 3 bases from V and 0 bases from J, with 12 bases in between. In germline, CDR1 is MDHEN, CDR2 SYDVKM. In DNA, the CDR3 is TGTGCCAGCAGTTTCGTATACGGGAGCTCCTACGAGCAGTACTTC. Its protein product is CASSFVYGSSYEQYF.

This rearrangement joins TRBV6-5 to TRBJ1-6, with D possibly TRBD1 on 6 matching bases. In germline, CDR1 is MNHEY, CDR2 SVGAGI. With 2 bases removed from V and 10 bases from J, the gap between germline ends came to 18 bases. The CDR3 totals 16 residues. The CDR3 loop is CASSYHKTGTGSPLHF. The CDR3 coding sequence is TGTGCCAGCAGTTACCACAAGACAGGCACGGGGTCACCCCTCCACTTT.

This chain joins TRBV7-9 and TRBJ2-2, with TRBD2 matching 15 bases. The V gene's germline CDR1 is SEHNR and CDR2 FQNEAQ (reference sequence). The J segment lost 2 bases and the V segment lost 4 bases, leaving 5 bases of the junction unmatched. CDR3 length: 18 residues. The CDR3 sequence: CASSSGGLAGGNTGELFF. CDR3 DNA sequence: TGTGCCAGCAGCTCCGGGGGACTAGCGGGAGGTAACACCGGGGAGCTGTTTTTT.

The rearrangement links TRBV7-9 to TRBJ2-3; the match to TRBD2 covers 10 bases. After removal of 4 bases from V and 3 bases from J, the junction contained 4 bases not matched to a gene. The CDR3 extends over 15 amino acids. CDR1 and CDR2 (germline): SEHNR, FQNEAQ (reference sequence). In DNA form, the CDR3 reads TGTGCCAGCAGCTCGAGCGGGAGGGATACAGATACGCAGTATTTT. It encodes CASSSSGRDTDTQYF.

This clone was detected only once. The chain uses TRBV5-4 and TRBJ1-5; D is unclear. Trimming pared 3 bases from V and 4 bases from J, leaving 11 bases between. Germline values: CDR1 SGHNT, CDR2 YYREEE (reference sequence). The CDR3 is 14 amino acids. The CDR3 DNA reads as TGTGCCAGCAGCTCATTCGGTCTAAATCAGCCCCAGCATTTT. Amino acid sequence: CASSSFGLNQPQHF.

The CDR3 is CASSPGLETRDTGELFF. In DNA form, the CDR3 reads TGTGCCAGCTCACCGGGACTAGAAACCAGGGACACCGGGGAGCTGTTTTTT. The genes are TRBV18 and TRBJ2-2, with 8 bases aligning to TRBD2. Germline trimming cut 3 bases from V and 3 bases from J; bases unmatched to any gene: 9. Germline assignment: CDR1 KGHSH and CDR2 LQKENI. The CDR3 covers 17 residues.

As to this clone: The germline gene is not matched at one end of the junction; a read error may be the cause. The chain recombines TRBV6-2 or TRBV6-3 with TRBJ1-4; 7 bases align to TRBD1. The length of the CDR3 is 13 residues. CDR1 is MNHEY, CDR2 SVGEGT, per germline. The CDR3, as DNA: TGTGCCAGCAGCCCGACAGGGTGGACTATTAACCCTTTT. As protein: CASSPTGWTINPF.

The rearrangement uses TRBV9 and TRBJ1-1; TRBD1 is a possible D gene (6 bases). The CDR3 spans 16 residues. Germline-derived CDR1 and CDR2 are SGDLS and YYNGEE. V lost 0 bases and J 2 bases, leaving 14 bases between the germline ends. The CDR3 region has the DNA TGTGCCAGCAGCGTAGCTACGGGACACCTAAACACTGAAGCTTTCTTT. Amino acid sequence: CASSVATGHLNTEAFF.

The chain recombines TRBV11-3 with TRBJ2-7; TRBD1 aligns across 7 bases. CDR1 and CDR2 (germline): SGHNT, YENEEA. After removal of 5 bases from V and 3 bases from J, the junction contained 10 bases not matched to a gene. The CDR3 consists of 15 residues. The CDR3 spells CASSPGMTGNYEQYF. CDR3 coding DNA: TGTGCCAGCAGCCCGGGAATGACAGGGAACTACGAGCAGTACTTC.

This chain uses TRBV10-3 with TRBJ1-2; 9 nucleotides match TRBD1. The CDR3 contains 16 residues. The germline V gene encodes CDR1 ENHRY and CDR2 SYGVKD. Unmatched junction bases numbered 12, after V lost 6 bases and J lost 4 bases. In nucleotides, the CDR3 is TGTGCCATCAGGGAAGATCCGGGACAGGGAGGCTATGGCTACACCTTC. Its translation is CAIREDPGQGGYGYTF.

The chain carries TRBV7-9 and TRBJ1-3; D gene uncertain. Germline lookup yields CDR1 SEHNR and CDR2 FQNEAQ (reference sequence). The CDR3 covers 13 residues. Trimming left V 9 bases short and J 0 bases short, with 9 bases between. The CDR3 spells CASLGSSGNTIYF. CDR3 coding DNA: TGTGCCAGTCTAGGGAGCTCTGGAAACACCATATATTTT.

The chain combines TRBV30 with TRBJ2-1; TRBD1 aligns across 10 bases. Germline V gene sequence: CDR1 GTSNPN, CDR2 SVGIG (reference sequence). The J segment lost 9 bases and the V segment lost 5 bases, leaving 7 bases of the junction unmatched. CDR3 length equals 13 residues. The CDR3 sequence: CAWAGTGAGEQFF. CDR3 nucleotides: TGTGCCTGGGCCGGGACAGGGGCCGGTGAGCAGTTCTTC. The full variable domain, with the rest looked up from reference TRBV30 and TRBJ2-1, is SQTIHQWPATLVQPVGSPLSLECTVEGTSNPNLYWYRQAAGRGLQLLFYSVGIGQISSEVPQNLSASRPQDRQFILSSKKLLLSDSGFYLCAWAGTGAGEQFFGPGTRLTVL.

This clone has more than one count but fewer than ten. The chain carries TRBV7-3 and TRBJ2-1, with 10 bases aligning to TRBD2. The CDR3 loop spans 16 amino acids. J gave up 4 bases and V 3 bases, and 6 bases lay outside the gene matches. Looked up from germline, CDR1 is SGHTA and CDR2 is FQGTGA. CDR3 bases: TGTGCCAGCAGCTTCAGTCCTAGCGGGAGTTACAATGAGCAGTTCTTC. Translated: CASSFSPSGSYNEQFF.

The rearrangement links TRBV6-2 or TRBV6-3 to TRBJ2-3, with 10 bases that match TRBD1. Trimming at V came to 6 bases and at J to 5 bases, leaving 11 bases not matched to a gene. The CDR3 runs 16 residues. Germline CDR1 reads MNHEY; CDR2 reads SVGEGT. The DNA of the CDR3 is TGTGCCAGCAGCCCGGGGCGGGACAGGGGAAGAGATACGCAGTATTTT. This gives the protein CASSPGRDRGRDTQYF.

The chain employs TRBV28 and TRBJ2-5, with D maybe TRBD1 (6 bases). V shed 3 bases and J shed 5 bases, with 10 bases lying between them. Per germline, CDR1 MDHEN and CDR2 SYDVKM. The CDR3 is 13 amino acids. CDR3 protein: CASSLFQGETQYF. The CDR3 DNA is TGTGCCAGCAGTTTGTTTCAGGGGGAGACCCAGTACTTC. Filled out from reference TRBV28 and TRBJ2-5, the complete variable domain reads DVKVTQSSRYLVKRTGEKVFLECVQDMDHENMFWYRQDPGLGLRLIYFSYDVKMKEKGDIPEGYSVSREKKERFSLILESASTNQTSMYLCASSLFQGETQYFGPGTRLLVL.

This clone came up many times. The J gene is TRBJ1-6, the V gene TRBV6-4, with 9 bases aligning to TRBD1. Germline CDR1 reads MRHNA; CDR2 reads SNTAGT. The CDR3 totals 14 residues. Trimming removed 2 bases from V and 7 bases from J; junction bases left unmatched: 0. CDR3: CASSDGTGNSPLHF. The CDR3 DNA sequence: TGTGCCAGCAGTGACGGGACAGGGAATTCACCCCTCCACTTT.

The genes are TRBV15 and TRBJ2-5; tentatively, D is TRBD1 (5 bases). Looked up from germline, CDR1 is LNHNV and CDR2 is YYDKDF (reference sequence). This CDR3 region has 16 residues. Trimming shortened V by 6 bases and J by 5 bases, and 22 bases separated the two germline ends. CDR3 bases: TGTGCCACCAGTGATCAGGACACCTCTATGCGGGAGACCCAGTACTTC. It yields the protein CATSDQDTSMRETQYF.

This clone was observed a few times. The chain uses TRBV11-3 and TRBJ2-3, with D perhaps matching TRBD2 (6 bases). The length of the CDR3 is 13 residues. Germline V CDR1 and CDR2: SGHNT, YENEEA. V was pared by 5 bases and J by 10 bases, with 16 bases between. The CDR3 coding sequence is TGTGCCAGCAGCCGGGACCGACTAGGGGCGCAGTATTTT. It encodes CASSRDRLGAQYF. The variable domain in full, with the rest retrieved from reference TRBV11-3 and TRBJ2-3, is EAGVVQSPRYKIIEKKQPVAFWCNPISGHNTLYWYLQNLGQGPELLIRYENEEAVDDSQLPKDRFSAERLKGVDSTLKIQPAELGDSAVYLCASSRDRLGAQYFGPGTRLTVL.

The rearrangement joins TRBV14 to TRBJ1-6; D possibly corresponds to TRBD1 (5 bases). CDR3 length equals 15 residues. From germline, CDR1 is SGHDN and CDR2 FVKESK. Trimming cost V 0 bases and J 10 bases, with 13 bases left between them. CDR3 amino acids: CASSQDSQGFSPLHF. In DNA form, the CDR3 reads TGTGCCAGCAGCCAAGATAGTCAGGGTTTCTCACCCCTCCACTTT.

The V and J genes are TRBV7-6 and TRBJ2-1; 15 nucleotides match TRBD2. With V trimmed by 2 bases and J by 7 bases, 3 bases remained unmatched. Germline V gives CDR1 SGHVS, CDR2 FNYEAQ. This CDR3 spans 16 amino acids. Here the CDR3 DNA reads TGTGCCAGCAGCTTAACCGGGACTAGCGGGAGGAATGAGCAGTTCTTC. Protein sequence: CASSLTGTSGRNEQFF.

This clone is a singleton in its sample. The chain combines TRBV28 with TRBJ2-7; TRBD2 matches 10 bases. This CDR3 has 15 amino acids. V lost 8 bases to trimming and J lost 0 bases; unmatched junction nucleotides: 7. Per the germline V gene, CDR1 is MDHEN and CDR2 is SYDVKM. CDR3 nucleotides: TGTGCCAGCGTCCGGACTAGCGGAAGCTCCTACGAGCAGTACTTC. Translated, it gives CASVRTSGSSYEQYF.